This T cell receptor (beta chain) was observed in a study of T cells in Graves' hyperthyroidism and ophthalmopathy. The study, taken as a whole, reports: Blood also held most thyroid clonotypes expanded beyond 0.001. It was a median about seven months before onset that the model predicted ophthalmopathy.

This clonotype was observed many times. Its antigen is currently unknown. TCR beta CDR3 regions were amplified from RNA. When the TCR CDR3 underwent first-round RT-PCR, the HTBI primer set was used. In TCRdb, the multiplex PCR reads were re-called with MiXCR into one record per CDR3 protein. In the table there are 380,000 or so distinct CDR3 sequences, approximately 15% of which are singletons. PBMCs were obtained from approximately 9.2 ml fresh peripheral blood. Sequencing was carried out using blood. The receptor was isolated from a woman between 25 and 40 years old with Graves' hyperthyroidism.

DNA for the CDR3: TGTGCCAGCAGTGACCCCCTCGTTGGGACCCAGTACTTC. This translates into CASSDPLVGTQYF. J is TRBJ2-5 and V is TRBV2; D call uncertain. Germline V CDR1 and CDR2: SNHLY, FYNNEI. V was cut by 3 bases and J by 7 bases, with 12 bases left in between. The CDR3 contains 13 residues.